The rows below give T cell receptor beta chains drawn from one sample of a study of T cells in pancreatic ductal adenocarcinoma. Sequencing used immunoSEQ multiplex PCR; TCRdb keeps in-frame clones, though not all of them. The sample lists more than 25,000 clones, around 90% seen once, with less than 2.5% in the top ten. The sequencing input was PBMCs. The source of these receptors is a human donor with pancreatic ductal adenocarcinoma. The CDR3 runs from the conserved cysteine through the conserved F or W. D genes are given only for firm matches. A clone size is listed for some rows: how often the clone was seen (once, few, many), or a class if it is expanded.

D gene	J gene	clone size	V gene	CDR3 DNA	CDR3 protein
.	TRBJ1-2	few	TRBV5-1	TGCGCCAGCAGCTTGGAAGGGAACTATGGCTACACCTTC	CASSLEGNYGYTF
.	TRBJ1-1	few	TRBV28	TGTGCCAGCAGGGTAAACAGGGAGAGCACTGAAGCTTTCTTT	CASRVNRESTEAFF
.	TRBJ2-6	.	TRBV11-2	TGTGCCAGCAGCTTAGAGGGCCGGAGGGCTGGGGCCAACGTCCTGACTTTC	CASSLEGRRAGANVLTF
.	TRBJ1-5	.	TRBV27	TGTGCCAGCAGTTTCAGAAACAATCAGCCCCAGCATTTT	CASSFRNNQPQHF
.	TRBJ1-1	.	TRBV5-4	TGTGCCAGCAGCTCTCGGGGCGAGAACACTGAAGCTTTCTTT	CASSSRGENTEAFF
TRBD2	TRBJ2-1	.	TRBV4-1	TGCGCCAGCAGCCATGTTCTAGCGGGAGGGCCTCAGGATGAGCAGTTCTTC	CASSHVLAGGPQDEQFF
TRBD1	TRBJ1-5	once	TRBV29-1	TGCAGCGTCCGACTAGGACAGGGGATTCAGCCCCAGCATTTT	CSVRLGQGIQPQHF
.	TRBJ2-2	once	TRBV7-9	TGTGCCAGCGGAGCGGCGGGCACCGGGGAGCTGTTTTTT	CASGAAGTGELFF
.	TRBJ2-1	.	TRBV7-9	TGTGCCAGCAGCTCCTTAGTGGGGACACCGAGCTCCTACAATGAGCAGTTCTTC	CASSSLVGTPSSYNEQFF
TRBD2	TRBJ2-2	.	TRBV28	TGTGCCAGCAGAGGGCTAGCGGCCACCGGGGAGCTGTTTTTT	CASRGLAATGELFF
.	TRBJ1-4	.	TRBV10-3	TGTGCCATCAGCGGAGAGGCTAATGAAAAACTGTTTTTT	CAISGEANEKLFF